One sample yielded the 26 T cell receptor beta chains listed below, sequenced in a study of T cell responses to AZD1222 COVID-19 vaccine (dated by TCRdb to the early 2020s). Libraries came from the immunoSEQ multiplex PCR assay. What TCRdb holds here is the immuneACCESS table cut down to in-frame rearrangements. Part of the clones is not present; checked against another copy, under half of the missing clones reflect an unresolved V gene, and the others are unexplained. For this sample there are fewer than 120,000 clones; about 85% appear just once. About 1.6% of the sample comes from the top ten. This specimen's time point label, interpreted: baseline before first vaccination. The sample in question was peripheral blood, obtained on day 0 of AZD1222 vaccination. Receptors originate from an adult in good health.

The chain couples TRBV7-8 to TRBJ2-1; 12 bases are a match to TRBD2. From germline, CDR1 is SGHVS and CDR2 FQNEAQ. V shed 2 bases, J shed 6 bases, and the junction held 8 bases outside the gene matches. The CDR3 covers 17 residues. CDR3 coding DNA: TGTGCCAGCAGCTTAAGCCTAGCGGGAGGGGCCGGCAATGAGCAGTTCTTC. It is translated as CASSLSLAGGAGNEQFF. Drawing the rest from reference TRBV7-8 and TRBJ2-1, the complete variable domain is GAGVSQSPRYKVAKRGQDVALRCDPISGHVSLFWYQQALGQGPEFLTYFQNEAQLDKSGLPSDRFFAERPEGSVSTLKIQRTQQEDSAVYLCASSLSLAGGAGNEQFFGPGTRLTVL.

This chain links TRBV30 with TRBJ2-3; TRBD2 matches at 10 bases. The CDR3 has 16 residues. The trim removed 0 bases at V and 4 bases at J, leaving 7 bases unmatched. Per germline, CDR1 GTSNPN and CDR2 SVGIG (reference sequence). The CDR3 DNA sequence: TGTGCCTGGAGTGTAAGTCTAGCGGGAGACGCAGATACGCAGTATTTT. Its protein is CAWSVSLAGDADTQYF.

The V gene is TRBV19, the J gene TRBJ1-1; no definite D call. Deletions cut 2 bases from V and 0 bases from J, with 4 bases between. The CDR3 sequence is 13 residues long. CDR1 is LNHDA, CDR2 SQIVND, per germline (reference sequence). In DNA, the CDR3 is TGTGCCAGTAGTATATTAGTGAACACTGAAGCTTTCTTT. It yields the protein CASSILVNTEAFF.

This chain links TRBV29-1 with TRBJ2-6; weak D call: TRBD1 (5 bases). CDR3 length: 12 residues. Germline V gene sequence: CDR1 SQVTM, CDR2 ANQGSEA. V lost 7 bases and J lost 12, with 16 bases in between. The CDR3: CSAHVRDTVLTF. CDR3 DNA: TGCAGCGCCCACGTCAGGGATACCGTCCTGACTTTC.

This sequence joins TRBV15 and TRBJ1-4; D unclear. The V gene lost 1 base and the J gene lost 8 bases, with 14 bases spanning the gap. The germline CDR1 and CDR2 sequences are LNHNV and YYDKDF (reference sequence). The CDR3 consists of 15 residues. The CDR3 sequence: CATSRVGGMGEKLFF. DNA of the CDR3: TGTGCCACCAGCAGAGTAGGTGGGATGGGAGAAAAACTGTTTTTT.

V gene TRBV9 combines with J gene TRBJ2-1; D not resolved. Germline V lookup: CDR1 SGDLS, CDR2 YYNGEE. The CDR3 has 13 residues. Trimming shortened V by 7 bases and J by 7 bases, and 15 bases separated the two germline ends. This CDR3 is CASRTPGGNEQFF. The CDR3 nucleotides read TGTGCCAGCCGAACCCCCGGTGGGAATGAGCAGTTCTTC.

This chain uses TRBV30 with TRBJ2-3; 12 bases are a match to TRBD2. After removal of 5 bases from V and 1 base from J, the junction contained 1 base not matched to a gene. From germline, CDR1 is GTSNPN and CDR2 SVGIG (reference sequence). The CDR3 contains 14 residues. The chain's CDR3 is CAWRLAGGTDTQYF. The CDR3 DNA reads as TGTGCCTGGCGACTAGCGGGAGGCACAGATACGCAGTATTTT.

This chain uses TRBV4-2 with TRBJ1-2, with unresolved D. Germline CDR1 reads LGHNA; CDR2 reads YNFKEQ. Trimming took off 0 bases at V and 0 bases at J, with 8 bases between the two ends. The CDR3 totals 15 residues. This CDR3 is CASSQEPPPNYGYTF. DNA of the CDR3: TGTGCCAGCAGCCAAGAACCGCCGCCTAACTATGGCTACACCTTC.

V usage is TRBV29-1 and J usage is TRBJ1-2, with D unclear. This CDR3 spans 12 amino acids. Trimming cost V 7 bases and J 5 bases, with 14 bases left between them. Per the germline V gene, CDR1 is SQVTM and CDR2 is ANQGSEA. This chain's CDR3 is CSGSSAQYGYTF. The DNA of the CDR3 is TGCAGCGGCTCATCGGCTCAATATGGCTACACCTTC.

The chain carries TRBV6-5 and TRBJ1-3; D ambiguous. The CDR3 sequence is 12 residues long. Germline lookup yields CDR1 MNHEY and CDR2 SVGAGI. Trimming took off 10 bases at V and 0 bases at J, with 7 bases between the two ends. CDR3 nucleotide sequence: TGTGCCACGCGAACCTCTGGAAACACCATATATTTT. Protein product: CATRTSGNTIYF.

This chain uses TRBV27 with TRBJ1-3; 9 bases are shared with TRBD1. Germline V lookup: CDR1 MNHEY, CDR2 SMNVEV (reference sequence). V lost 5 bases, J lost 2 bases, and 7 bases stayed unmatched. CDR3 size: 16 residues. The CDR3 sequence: CASSKGQGSPGNTIYF. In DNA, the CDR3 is TGTGCCAGCAGTAAGGGACAGGGTTCACCTGGAAACACCATATATTTT.

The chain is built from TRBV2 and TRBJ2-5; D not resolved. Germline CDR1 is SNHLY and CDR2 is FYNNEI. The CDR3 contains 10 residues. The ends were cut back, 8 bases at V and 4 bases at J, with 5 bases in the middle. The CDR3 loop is CASAGETQYF. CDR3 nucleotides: TGTGCCAGCGCCGGAGAGACCCAGTACTTC.

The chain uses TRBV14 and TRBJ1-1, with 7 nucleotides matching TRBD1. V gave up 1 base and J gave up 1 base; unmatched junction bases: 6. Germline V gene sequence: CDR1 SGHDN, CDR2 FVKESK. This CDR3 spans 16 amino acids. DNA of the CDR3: TGTGCCAGCAGCCAAGTTTTACCAGGGGGGAACACTGAAGCTTTCTTT. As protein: CASSQVLPGGNTEAFF.

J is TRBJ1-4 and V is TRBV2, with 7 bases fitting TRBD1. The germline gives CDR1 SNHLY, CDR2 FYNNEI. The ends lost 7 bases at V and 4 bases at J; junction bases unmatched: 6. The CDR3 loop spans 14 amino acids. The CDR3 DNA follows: TGTGCCAGCACTTCCGGGACAGTTAATGAAAAACTGTTTTTT. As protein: CASTSGTVNEKLFF. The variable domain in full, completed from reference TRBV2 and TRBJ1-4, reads EPEVTQTPSHQVTQMGQEVILRCVPISNHLYFYWYRQILGQKVEFLVSFYNNEISEKSEIFDDQFSVERPDGSNFTLKIRSTKLEDSAMYFCASTSGTVNEKLFFGSGTQLSVL.

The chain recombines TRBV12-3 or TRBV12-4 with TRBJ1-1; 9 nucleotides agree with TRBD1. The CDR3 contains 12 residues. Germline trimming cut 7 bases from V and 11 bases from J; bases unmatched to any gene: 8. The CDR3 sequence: CASNPQGANAFF. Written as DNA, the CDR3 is TGTGCCAGCAATCCACAGGGGGCTAACGCTTTCTTT.

This CDR3 reads CASSEPAGWETQYF. CDR3 coding DNA: TGTGCCAGCAGTGAACCCGCAGGGTGGGAGACCCAGTACTTC. This rearrangement joins TRBV25-1 to TRBJ2-5; the D gene is possibly TRBD1 (5 bases). This CDR3 spans 14 amino acids. V dropped 2 bases and J dropped 5 bases, with 12 bases sitting between them. Looked up from germline, CDR1 is MGHDK and CDR2 is SYGVNS.

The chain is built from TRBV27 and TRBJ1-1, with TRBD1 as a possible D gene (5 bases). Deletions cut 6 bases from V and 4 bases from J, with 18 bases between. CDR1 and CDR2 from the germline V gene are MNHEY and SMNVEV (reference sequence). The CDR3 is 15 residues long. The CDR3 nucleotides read TGTGCCAGCAGCCTATTCTTCAGGGCTGGCACTGAAGCTTTCTTT. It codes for CASSLFFRAGTEAFF.

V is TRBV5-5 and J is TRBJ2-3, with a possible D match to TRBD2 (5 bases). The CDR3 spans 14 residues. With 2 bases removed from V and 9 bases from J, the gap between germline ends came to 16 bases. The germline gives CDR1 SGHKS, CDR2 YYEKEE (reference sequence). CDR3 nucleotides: TGTGCCAGCAGCTTCCAGTCCGGCTCGGGGACGCAGTATTTT. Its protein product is CASSFQSGSGTQYF.

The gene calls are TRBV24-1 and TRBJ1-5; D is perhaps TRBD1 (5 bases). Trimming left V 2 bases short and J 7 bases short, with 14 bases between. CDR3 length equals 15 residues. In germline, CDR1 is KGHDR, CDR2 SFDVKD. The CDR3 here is CATSDSLGAGQPQHF. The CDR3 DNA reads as TGTGCCACCAGTGATTCCCTCGGGGCTGGCCAGCCCCAGCATTTT.

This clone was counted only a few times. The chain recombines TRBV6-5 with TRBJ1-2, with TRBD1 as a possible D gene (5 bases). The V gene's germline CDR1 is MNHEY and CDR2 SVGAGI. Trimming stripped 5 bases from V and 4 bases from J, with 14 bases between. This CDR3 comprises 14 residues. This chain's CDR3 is CASSHPIGGYGYTF. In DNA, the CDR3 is TGTGCCAGCAGTCATCCTATCGGGGGCTATGGCTACACCTTC.

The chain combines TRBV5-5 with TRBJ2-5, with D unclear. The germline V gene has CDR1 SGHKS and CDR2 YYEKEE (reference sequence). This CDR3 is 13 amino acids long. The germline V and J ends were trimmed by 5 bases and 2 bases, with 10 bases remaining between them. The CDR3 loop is CASSPPMQETQYF. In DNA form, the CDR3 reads TGTGCCAGCAGTCCCCCCATGCAAGAGACCCAGTACTTC.

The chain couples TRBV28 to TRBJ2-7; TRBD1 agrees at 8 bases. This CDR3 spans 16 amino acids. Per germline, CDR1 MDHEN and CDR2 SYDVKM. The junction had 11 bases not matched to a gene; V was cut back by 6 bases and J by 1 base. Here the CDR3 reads CASSSLGDRRSYEQYF. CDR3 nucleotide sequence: TGTGCCAGCAGCTCATTGGGGGACAGGAGATCCTACGAGCAGTACTTC. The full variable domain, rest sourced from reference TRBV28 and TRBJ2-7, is DVKVTQSSRYLVKRTGEKVFLECVQDMDHENMFWYRQDPGLGLRLIYFSYDVKMKEKGDIPEGYSVSREKKERFSLILESASTNQTSMYLCASSSLGDRRSYEQYFGPGTRLTVT.

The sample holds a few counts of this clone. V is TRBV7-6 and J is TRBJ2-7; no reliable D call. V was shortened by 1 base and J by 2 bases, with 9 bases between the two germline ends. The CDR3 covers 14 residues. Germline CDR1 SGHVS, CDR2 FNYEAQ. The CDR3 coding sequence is TGTGCCAGCAGCTTAGGGTTGGGGACCTACGAGCAGTACTTC. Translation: CASSLGLGTYEQYF.

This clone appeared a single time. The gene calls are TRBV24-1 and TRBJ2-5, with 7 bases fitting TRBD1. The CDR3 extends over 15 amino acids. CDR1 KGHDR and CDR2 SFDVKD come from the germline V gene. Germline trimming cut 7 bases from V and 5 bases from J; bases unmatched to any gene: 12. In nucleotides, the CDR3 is TGTGCCACCAGCGGCCGGGACAGTGTATTCGAGACCCAGTACTTC. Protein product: CATSGRDSVFETQYF.

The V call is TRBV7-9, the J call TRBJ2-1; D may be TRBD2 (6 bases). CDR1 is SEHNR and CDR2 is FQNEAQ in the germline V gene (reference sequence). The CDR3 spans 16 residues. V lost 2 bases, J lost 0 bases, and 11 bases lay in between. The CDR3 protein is CASSLRGSHSYNEQFF. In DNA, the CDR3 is TGTGCCAGCAGCTTACGGGGGTCCCACTCCTACAATGAGCAGTTCTTC.

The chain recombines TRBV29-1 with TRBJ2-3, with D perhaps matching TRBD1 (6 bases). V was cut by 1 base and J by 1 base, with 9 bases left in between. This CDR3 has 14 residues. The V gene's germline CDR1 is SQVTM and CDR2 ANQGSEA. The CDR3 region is CSVEGPGGTDTQYF. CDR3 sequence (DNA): TGCAGCGTTGAAGGTCCAGGGGGCACAGATACGCAGTATTTT.